Listed below are T cell receptor beta chains from one sample, sequenced in a study of beta chain features in type 1 diabetes. The data were produced by immunoSEQ multiplex PCR, yet TCRdb's version contains in-frame clones alone and is incomplete. The profile shows just over 450,000 clones, over 25% of them singletons. The sequencing input was naive CD4+ T cells from blood. Receptors were obtained from a man younger than 35 in good health. CDR3s leave out the opening cysteine and the closing phenylalanine or tryptophan. The size entry is marked missing in some rows and otherwise reads once, few, many or a size class.

clone_size: few; j_call: TRBJ2-1; v_call: TRBV7-2; cdr3_length: 12; cdr3_aa: ASSLAQGINEQF
clone_size: few; j_call: TRBJ2-5; v_call: TRBV19; cdr3_length: 9; cdr3_aa: ASNKDRAKY
clone_size: few; j_call: TRBJ2-5; v_call: TRBV9; cdr3_length: 10; cdr3_aa: ASSGGQQTQY
clone_size: few; j_call: TRBJ2-1; v_call: TRBV28; cdr3_length: 10; cdr3_aa: ASGRSYNEQF
clone_size: NA; j_call: TRBJ2-5; v_call: TRBV29-1; cdr3_length: 12; cdr3_aa: SVPPVGGWETQY
clone_size: few; j_call: TRBJ1-2; v_call: TRBV7-2; cdr3_length: 12; cdr3_aa: ASSLVGGTYGYT
clone_size: NA; j_call: TRBJ2-1; v_call: TRBV9; cdr3_length: 7; cdr3_aa: ARWDSRF
clone_size: NA; j_call: TRBJ2-5; v_call: TRBV30; cdr3_length: 11; cdr3_aa: AWSGVPQETQY
clone_size: NA; j_call: TRBJ2-1; v_call: TRBV7-2; cdr3_length: 11; cdr3_aa: ASSARTYNEQF
clone_size: NA; j_call: TRBJ2-5; v_call: TRBV29-1; cdr3_length: 11; cdr3_aa: SVVPGSQETQY
clone_size: few; j_call: TRBJ2-7; v_call: TRBV4-1; cdr3_length: 13; cdr3_aa: ASSHPPDRTYEQY
clone_size: NA; j_call: TRBJ2-7; v_call: TRBV5-1; cdr3_length: 9; cdr3_aa: ASSLVGEQY
clone_size: few; j_call: TRBJ2-3; v_call: TRBV29-1; cdr3_length: 11; cdr3_aa: SVVGRHTDTQY
clone_size: few; j_call: TRBJ2-2; v_call: TRBV28; cdr3_length: 12; cdr3_aa: ASTPGHRTGELF
clone_size: few; j_call: TRBJ1-1; v_call: TRBV29-1; cdr3_length: 12; cdr3_aa: SVDPTGQNTEAF
clone_size: NA; j_call: TRBJ1-2; v_call: TRBV30; cdr3_length: 10; cdr3_aa: AWSAGNYGYT
clone_size: NA; j_call: TRBJ2-1; v_call: TRBV7-8; cdr3_length: 8; cdr3_aa: ASSLYEQF
clone_size: NA; j_call: TRBJ1-1; v_call: TRBV18; cdr3_length: 10; cdr3_aa: AGSPLNTEAF
clone_size: once; j_call: TRBJ2-7; v_call: TRBV7-9; cdr3_length: 11; cdr3_aa: ASRSPGGYEQY
clone_size: few; j_call: TRBJ2-1; v_call: TRBV30; cdr3_length: 12; cdr3_aa: AWSRLVTYNEQF
clone_size: NA; j_call: TRBJ2-5; v_call: TRBV30; cdr3_length: 13; cdr3_aa: AWGPSGGFSGTQY
clone_size: NA; j_call: TRBJ2-5; v_call: TRBV7-9; cdr3_length: 12; cdr3_aa: ASRLFSGQETQY
clone_size: NA; j_call: TRBJ2-7; v_call: TRBV27; cdr3_length: 13; cdr3_aa: ASSAPARGHYEQY
clone_size: NA; j_call: TRBJ2-1; v_call: TRBV29-1; cdr3_length: 12; cdr3_aa: SVDLAGGDYEQF
clone_size: few; j_call: TRBJ1-5; v_call: TRBV30; cdr3_length: 12; cdr3_aa: AWSDRHRNQPQH
clone_size: few; j_call: TRBJ2-1; v_call: TRBV25-1; cdr3_length: 14; cdr3_aa: ASRAKGSGRTNEQF
clone_size: NA; j_call: TRBJ2-5; v_call: TRBV30; cdr3_length: 13; cdr3_aa: AWSVGGRYQETQY
clone_size: NA; j_call: TRBJ2-3; v_call: TRBV7-7; cdr3_length: 13; cdr3_aa: ASSLGLAATDTQY
clone_size: NA; j_call: TRBJ1-1; v_call: TRBV7-2; cdr3_length: 13; cdr3_aa: ASSLSAIRDTEAF
clone_size: NA; j_call: TRBJ2-3; v_call: TRBV7-2; cdr3_length: 13; cdr3_aa: ASRQAGPSTDTQY
clone_size: NA; j_call: TRBJ2-3; v_call: TRBV9; cdr3_length: 16; cdr3_aa: ASSAWATYPASTDTQY
clone_size: once; j_call: TRBJ2-7; v_call: TRBV28; cdr3_length: 8; cdr3_aa: ASQDNEQY
clone_size: few; j_call: TRBJ1-4; v_call: TRBV15; cdr3_length: 10; cdr3_aa: ATSRDPGQLF